A single sample is the source of the 24 T cell receptor beta chains below, sequenced in a study of T cells in Graves' hyperthyroidism and ophthalmopathy. TCR beta CDR3 region amplification was performed from RNA transcripts. First-round RT-PCR of the TCR CDR3 relied on the HTBI primer set. Each CDR3 protein is one row after TCRdb ran MiXCR on the multiplex PCR reads. The sample carries hundreds of thousands of distinct CDR3 sequences, 18% recorded once. The specimen sequenced was blood. These receptors came from a woman between 50 and 59 years old with Graves' hyperthyroidism that later progressed to Graves' ophthalmopathy.

The rearrangement joins TRBV4-2 to TRBJ1-5, with 9 bases matching TRBD1. V was clipped by 7 bases and J by 6 bases; unmatched bases: 10. The CDR3 is made up of 15 amino acids. Germline V lookup: CDR1 LGHNA, CDR2 YNFKEQ. CDR3 loop: CASNYTGGEGQPQHF. Written as DNA, the CDR3 is TGTGCCAGCAACTATACAGGGGGCGAGGGTCAGCCCCAGCATTTT.

In regard to this clonotype: Since no conserved phenylalanine or tryptophan closes the CDR3, a read error is the likely cause. V and J are TRBV10-1 and TRBJ1-1; D is unclear. Trimming shortened V by 5 bases and J by 0 bases, and 7 bases separated the two germline ends. There are 13 residues in the CDR3. Per the germline V gene, CDR1 is WNHNN and CDR2 is SYGVQD (reference sequence). This chain's CDR3 is CASSPGVNTEAFS. CDR3 nucleotides: TGCGCCAGCAGTCCCGGGGTGAACACTGAAGCTTTCTCT.

This clonotype was seen only a few times. The chain employs TRBV3-1 and TRBJ1-2, with 9 bases fitting TRBD1. The germline CDR1 and CDR2 sequences are LGHDT and YNNKEL (reference sequence). The CDR3 runs to 16 residues. With V trimmed by 4 bases and J by 3 bases, 9 bases remained unmatched. The DNA for the CDR3 is TGTGCCAGCAGCCTTCAGGACAGGGGAGGGTACTATGGCTACACCTTC. Its protein is CASSLQDRGGYYGYTF.

This clonotype was picked up many times. The rearrangement links TRBV18 to TRBJ1-4; no firm D call. Trimming shortened V by 2 bases and J by 3 bases, and 10 bases separated the two germline ends. The length of the CDR3 is 15 residues. The germline gives CDR1 KGHSH, CDR2 LQKENI. The CDR3 is CASSPLPDPNEKLFF. The CDR3 DNA sequence: TGTGCCAGCTCACCATTACCGGACCCTAATGAAAAACTGTTTTTT.

The chain couples TRBV29-1 to TRBJ1-2; no reliable D call. CDR1 is SQVTM and CDR2 is ANQGSEA in the germline V gene. This CDR3 has 10 residues. V was clipped by 1 base and J by 9 bases, with 6 bases between them. The CDR3 here is CSVEGNSYTF. The CDR3 DNA reads as TGCAGCGTTGAAGGCAACAGCTACACCTTC.

V is TRBV29-1 and J is TRBJ1-4; D might be TRBD1 (6 bases). The CDR3 extends over 14 amino acids. V lost 7 bases and J lost 8, with 20 bases in between. CDR1 is SQVTM and CDR2 is ANQGSEA in the germline V gene. The CDR3 coding sequence is TGCAGCGCTACGACGGGGGGCGCGGGGGAAAAACTGTTTTTT. It is translated as CSATTGGAGEKLFF.

Many counts were recorded for this clonotype. The chain recombines TRBV2 with TRBJ2-1; TRBD2 matches 14 bases. The CDR3 extends over 16 amino acids. Germline CDR1 SNHLY, CDR2 FYNNEI. V shed 6 bases, J shed 7 bases, and the junction held 8 bases outside the gene matches. The CDR3 region is CASSLTSGGAFNEQFF. The CDR3 DNA follows: TGTGCCAGCAGCCTGACTAGCGGGGGGGCGTTTAATGAGCAGTTCTTC.

This clonotype was found many times. V usage is TRBV9 and J usage is TRBJ1-2, with 8 nucleotides matching TRBD1. Germline assignment: CDR1 SGDLS and CDR2 YYNGEE. The J segment lost 1 base and the V segment lost 4 bases, leaving 6 bases of the junction unmatched. The length of the CDR3 is 15 residues. CDR3 bases: TGTGCCAGCAGCACCGGACAGGGCCATAACTATGGCTACACCTTC. Its translation is CASSTGQGHNYGYTF.

There are a few counts of this clonotype. This chain uses TRBV12-3 or TRBV12-4 with TRBJ1-4; 8 nucleotides align to TRBD1. This CDR3 comprises 14 residues. V shed 6 bases, J shed 8 bases, and the junction held 8 bases outside the gene matches. CDR3 in DNA: TGTGCCAGCAGGCCACAGGGGGGAACGGAAAAACTGTTTTTT. Its protein product is CASRPQGGTEKLFF.

In this sample, this clonotype turned up a few times. The J gene is TRBJ2-3, the V gene TRBV19; D possibly corresponds to TRBD2 (5 bases). Germline V gives CDR1 LNHDA, CDR2 SQIVND (reference sequence). CDR3 size: 16 residues. V shed 3 bases and J shed 1 base, with 14 bases lying between them. CDR3 amino acids: CASSIRRGSRTDTQYF. CDR3 sequence (DNA): TGTGCCAGTAGTATCCGCCGAGGGAGCCGCACAGATACGCAGTATTTT.

This chain links TRBV27 with TRBJ2-7; weak D call: TRBD2 (6 bases). V lost 7 bases to trimming and J lost 3 bases, with 13 bases between them. CDR1 is MNHEY and CDR2 is SMNVEV in the germline V gene (reference sequence). This CDR3 has 13 amino acids. CDR3 residues: CASTKAGSYEQYF. The CDR3 nucleotides read TGTGCCAGCACAAAAGCCGGGAGCTACGAGCAGTACTTC.

The table lists this clonotype with many counts. V and J are TRBV20-1 and TRBJ2-1; 15 bases are a match to TRBD2. V trimming: 6 bases; J trimming: 5 bases; junction bases outside the gene matches: 11. Germline CDR1 reads DFQATT; CDR2 reads SNEGSKA (reference sequence). This CDR3 contains 17 residues. The CDR3 loop is CSATSGLAGGPDNEQFF. The DNA for the CDR3 is TGCAGTGCAACATCAGGACTAGCGGGGGGGCCGGACAATGAGCAGTTCTTC.

This clonotype has just a few counts. The rearrangement joins TRBV5-1 to TRBJ2-2; D is uncertain. CDR1 and CDR2 from the germline V gene are SGHRS and YFSETQ. V was pared by 0 bases and J by 7 bases, with 7 bases between. The CDR3 is 13 residues long. The CDR3, as DNA: TGCGCCAGCAGCTTGGATGTGAACGGGGAGCTGTTTTTT. The encoded protein is CASSLDVNGELFF.

The chain employs TRBV15 and TRBJ1-1; possible D gene TRBD1, 5 bases. Germline CDR1 reads LNHNV; CDR2 reads YYDKDF (reference sequence). Trimming shortened V by 3 bases and J by 12 bases, and 14 bases separated the two germline ends. This CDR3 has 12 amino acids. This chain's CDR3 is CATSSSFGTSFF. The CDR3 DNA is TGTGCCACCAGCAGTAGCTTCGGGACGTCTTTCTTT.

The CDR3 DNA reads as TGTGCCAGTAGTATGGAGGGGAACAATCAGCCCCAGCATTTT. Its protein is CASSMEGNNQPQHF. The chain has TRBV19 and TRBJ1-5; tentatively, D is TRBD1 (5 bases). This CDR3 spans 14 amino acids. Per the germline V gene, CDR1 is LNHDA and CDR2 is SQIVND (reference sequence). V dropped 3 bases and J dropped 3 bases, with 9 bases sitting between them. Combining the CDR3 with reference TRBV19 and TRBJ1-5 gives the whole variable domain DGGITQSPKYLFRKEGQNVTLSCEQNLNHDAMYWYRQDPGQGLRLIYYSQIVNDFQKGDIAEGYSVSREKKESFPLTVTSAQKNPTAFYLCASSMEGNNQPQHFGDGTRLSIL.

This clonotype was detected a few times. The rearrangement joins TRBV10-3 to TRBJ1-3; D remains ambiguous. The CDR3 has 12 residues. V lost 8 bases, J lost 1 base, and 6 bases lay in between. Germline V CDR1 and CDR2: ENHRY, SYGVKD. Written as DNA, the CDR3 is TGTGCCATCGGGAGTTCTGGAAACACCATATATTTT. Translation: CAIGSSGNTIYF.

As to this clonotype: This clone may be a read error of a much larger clone one base away. The CDR3 coding sequence is TGTGCCAGCAGTCCCCGGACAGGGTACAATGAGCAGTTCTTC. This encodes CASSPRTGYNEQFF. The V call is TRBV6-1, the J call TRBJ2-1; 8 nucleotides line up with TRBD1. CDR1 is MNHNS, CDR2 SASEGT, per germline. This CDR3 has 14 residues. The V gene end was trimmed by 5 bases and the J gene end by 4 bases; junction bases not matched to a gene: 4.

This chain joins TRBV6-5 and TRBJ1-4, with D perhaps matching TRBD1 (5 bases). The CDR3 has 18 amino acids. Trimming removed 2 bases at V and 4 bases at J, with 20 bases between. Per the germline V gene, CDR1 is MNHEY and CDR2 is SVGAGI. Here the CDR3 reads CASSYSPQTEHGNEKLFF. CDR3 nucleotide sequence: TGTGCCAGCAGTTACAGCCCTCAGACAGAGCATGGTAATGAAAAACTGTTTTTT.

In its sample, this clonotype was seen many times. The chain employs TRBV7-2 and TRBJ2-1, with TRBD2 matching over 9 bases. Germline V gene lookup returns CDR1 SGHTA and CDR2 FQGNSA. CDR3 size: 17 residues. J was trimmed by 0 bases and V by 2 bases; bases with no gene match: 5. The CDR3 sequence: CASSLLGGGVSYNEQFF. The DNA of the CDR3 is TGTGCCAGCAGCTTACTAGGCGGGGGGGTCTCCTACAATGAGCAGTTCTTC. Filled out from reference TRBV7-2 and TRBJ2-1, the complete variable domain reads GAGVSQSPSNKVTEKGKDVELRCDPISGHTALYWYRQSLGQGLEFLIYFQGNSAPDKSGLPSDRFSAERTGGSVSTLTIQRTQQEDSAVYLCASSLLGGGVSYNEQFFGPGTRLTVL.

This clonotype was seen at least ten times. The V call is TRBV11-2, the J call TRBJ2-7; the D is unclear. V lost 0 bases and J 0 bases, leaving 6 bases between the germline ends. The CDR3 extends over 14 amino acids. Germline V CDR1 and CDR2: SGHAT, FQNNGV. The CDR3 region is CASSLEEYSYEQYF. As DNA, the CDR3 is TGTGCCAGCAGCTTAGAAGAGTACTCCTACGAGCAGTACTTC.

The gene calls are TRBV29-1 and TRBJ1-2; 9 bases fit TRBD1. V dropped 7 bases and J dropped 5; count of bases not matched to a gene: 11. This CDR3 region has 14 residues. Germline CDR1 reads SQVTM; CDR2 reads ANQGSEA. The DNA for the CDR3 is TGCAGCGCCGGACCTCGGGACAGGGTATATGGCTACACCTTC. Its translation: CSAGPRDRVYGYTF.

This clonotype was found a few times. This chain joins TRBV10-2 and TRBJ2-1; 7 nucleotides line up with TRBD1. The V and J ends lost 5 bases and 0 bases, in that order; junction bases with no gene match: 7. This CDR3 is 16 amino acids long. Looked up from germline, CDR1 is WSHSY and CDR2 is SAAADI. The CDR3 nucleotides are TGCGCCAGCAGTCTAATGACAGGGCGCTCCTACAATGAGCAGTTCTTC. It specifies CASSLMTGRSYNEQFF.

This clonotype has more than one count but fewer than ten. The chain carries TRBV5-1 and TRBJ1-2; the match to TRBD1 covers 8 bases. Germline values: CDR1 SGHRS, CDR2 YFSETQ. J was trimmed by 2 bases and V by 0 bases; bases with no gene match: 6. The CDR3 is made up of 16 amino acids. The CDR3 spells CASSLGGGDRNYGYTF. CDR3 DNA sequence: TGCGCCAGCAGCTTGGGAGGTGGGGACAGGAACTATGGCTACACCTTC.

The chain couples TRBV2 to TRBJ2-1; the D gene is possibly TRBD1 (5 bases). This CDR3 comprises 16 residues. The V and J ends lost 6 bases and 0 bases respectively, with 15 bases between them. Germline V lookup: CDR1 SNHLY, CDR2 FYNNEI. The CDR3 spells CASRLHDSDSYNEQFF. The DNA of the CDR3 is TGTGCCAGCAGACTTCATGACAGCGACTCCTACAATGAGCAGTTCTTC.